The 29 T cell receptor beta chains listed next were all sequenced from one sample in a study of regulatory T cells in long-lasting Graves disease (dated by TCRdb to the early 2020s). The meaning of the sample's time point label: newly diagnosed GD, antithyroid drugs for less than 3 months. For both TCR sequencing and RNA sequencing, RNA was extracted from PBMCs in TRIzol. Library creation used multiplex PCR. Sequencer: Illumina HiSeq 4000. TCR beta libraries were built with iRepertoire HTBI primers and Arm-PCR amplification of CDR3 regions. In TCRdb, the public reads were trimmed at Q25 with fastp and aligned with MiXCR, with productive beta chains retained. Each CDR3 protein gets just one entry, which takes the most common genes and DNA from the rows behind it. A total of about 530,000 distinct CDR3 sequences appear in this sample, around 16% of them only once. The ten largest account for 20% to 25% of the sample.

These same records also appear under a second study, on T cells in Graves' hyperthyroidism and ophthalmopathy.

This specimen was peripheral blood mononuclear cells (PBMCs), taken at new diagnosis, from a patient treated with antithyroid drugs. The receptors derive from a woman aged 35 to 60 with Graves disease. Donor details come from another sample of the same person, matched by shared clones.

On this clonotype: With a much larger clone just one base away, this may be a read error. The chain has TRBV12-3 or TRBV12-4 and TRBJ1-5; TRBD1 aligns across 9 bases. This CDR3 has 14 amino acids. DNA for the CDR3: TGTTCCAGCACCCCGGGACAGGGCCTTCAGCCCCAGCATTTT. The encoded protein is CSSTPGQGLQPQHF.

This clonotype was seen many times. The chain has TRBV5-8 and TRBJ2-5; 8 bases agree with TRBD2. CDR3 length equals 14 residues. V lost 3 bases, J lost 5 bases, and 6 bases stayed unmatched. The germline CDR1 and CDR2 sequences are SGHTS and YDEGEE. The CDR3 sequence is CASSWRTSSETQYF. CDR3 nucleotide sequence: TGTGCCAGCAGCTGGAGGACTAGCTCCGAGACCCAGTACTTC.

This sequence joins TRBV6-1 and TRBJ1-2; D gene ambiguous. Trimming cost V 8 bases and J 8 bases, with 15 bases left between them. Germline-derived CDR1 and CDR2 are MNHNS and SASEGT. The CDR3 length is 12 residues. DNA of the CDR3: TGTGCCAGCGGGCCAGACACCGGGGGCTACACCTTC. Residues: CASGPDTGGYTF.

CDR3 amino acids: CASSLEFAYEQYF. CDR3 sequence (DNA): TGCGCCAGCAGCTTGGAATTTGCCTACGAGCAGTACTTC. This chain links TRBV5-1 with TRBJ2-7; no clear D gene. Trimming removed 0 bases at V and 2 bases at J, with 6 bases between. This CDR3 is built from 13 residues. The germline gives CDR1 SGHRS, CDR2 YFSETQ. Variable domain in full (rest from reference TRBV5-1 and TRBJ2-7): KAGVTQTPRYLIKTRGQQVTLSCSPISGHRSVSWYQQTPGQGLQFLFEYFSETQRNKGNFPGRFSGRQFSNSRSEMNVSTLELGDSALYLCASSLEFAYEQYFGPGTRLTVT.

J is TRBJ1-5 and V is TRBV7-6; 8 nucleotides agree with TRBD1. CDR3 length: 12 residues. Trimming cost V 3 bases and J 10 bases; bases outside gene matches: 2. Germline V CDR1 and CDR2: SGHVS, FNYEAQ. The CDR3 is CASSFGQGPQHF. CDR3 coding DNA: TGTGCCAGCAGCTTCGGACAGGGCCCCCAGCATTTT.

The chain uses TRBV4-1 and TRBJ2-7, with 8 bases matching TRBD1. V gave up 0 bases and J gave up 5 bases; unmatched junction bases: 12. Germline V gene data show CDR1 as MGHRA and CDR2 as YSYEKL. The CDR3 extends over 17 amino acids. DNA of the CDR3: TGCGCCAGCAGCCAAGACCGATTTTGGACAGGGCCCCACGAGCAGTACTTC. Translation: CASSQDRFWTGPHEQYF.

Many counts were recorded for this clonotype. DNA for the CDR3: TGTGCCACCTCTCATAGCAGACAATCCTATAGCAATCAGCCCCAGCATTTT. Its protein product is CATSHSRQSYSNQPQHF. The chain has TRBV2 and TRBJ1-5; D uncertain. Looked up from germline, CDR1 is SNHLY and CDR2 is FYNNEI. The germline V and J ends were trimmed by 10 bases and 0 bases, with 22 bases remaining between them. The CDR3 consists of 17 residues.

This clonotype was seen many times. The chain employs TRBV7-9 and TRBJ2-2; TRBD1 is a possible D gene (6 bases). The CDR3 consists of 17 residues. The germline V and J ends were trimmed by 6 bases and 2 bases, with 19 bases remaining between them. The germline CDR1 and CDR2 sequences are SEHNR and FQNEAQ (reference sequence). Here the CDR3 reads CASSFSNREPNTGELFF. CDR3 nucleotides: TGTGCCAGCAGTTTTTCCAACAGGGAGCCTAACACCGGGGAGCTGTTTTTT.

The V call is TRBV3-1, the J call TRBJ2-3; TRBD2 matches at 10 bases. Germline CDR1 reads LGHDT; CDR2 reads YNNKEL (reference sequence). The CDR3 consists of 20 residues. Trimming at V came to 0 bases and at J to 0 bases, leaving 12 bases not matched to a gene. CDR3 region: CASSQDLAGDPGYSTDTQYF. The CDR3, as DNA: TGTGCCAGCAGCCAAGACCTAGCGGGGGACCCTGGGTATAGCACAGATACGCAGTATTTT.

This clonotype was found many times. This CDR3 is CASSSGRENYGYTF. The CDR3 bases are TGTGCCAGCAGTTCAGGGAGGGAGAACTATGGCTACACCTTC. V gene TRBV27 combines with J gene TRBJ1-2, with D possibly matching TRBD1 (5 bases). The CDR3 runs 14 residues. Germline V lookup: CDR1 MNHEY, CDR2 SMNVEV (reference sequence). V was clipped by 4 bases and J by 2 bases, with 11 bases between them.

This chain joins TRBV7-9 and TRBJ2-2; D gene ambiguous. CDR1 is SEHNR and CDR2 is FQNEAQ in the germline V gene (reference sequence). V was pared by 1 base and J by 6 bases, with 6 bases between. The CDR3 has 13 amino acids. CDR3 sequence: CASSLEIPGELFF. DNA for the CDR3: TGTGCCAGCAGCTTAGAAATTCCCGGGGAGCTGTTTTTT. Full variable domain (rest looked up from reference TRBV7-9 and TRBJ2-2): DTGVSQNPRHKITKRGQNVTFRCDPISEHNRLYWYRQTLGQGPEFLTYFQNEAQLEKSRLLSDRFSAERPKGSFSTLEIQRTEQGDSAMYLCASSLEIPGELFFGEGSRLTVL.

This clonotype occurred many times. V usage is TRBV12-3 or TRBV12-4 and J usage is TRBJ1-4, with D possibly TRBD1 on 5 matching bases. The CDR3 runs 14 residues. Deletions cut 6 bases from V and 5 bases from J, with 13 bases between. The chain's CDR3 is CASSLGPLNEKLFF. Written as DNA, the CDR3 is TGTGCCAGCAGCCTGGGACCCCTAAATGAAAAACTGTTTTTT.

This clonotype was seen repeatedly, ten times or more. V gene TRBV11-2 combines with J gene TRBJ2-7; D unclear. This CDR3 contains 14 residues. V was shortened by 0 bases and J by 0 bases, with 6 bases between the two germline ends. Germline V gives CDR1 SGHAT, CDR2 FQNNGV. In DNA, the CDR3 is TGTGCCAGCAGCTTAGATTGGAGCTCCTACGAGCAGTACTTC. Its protein product is CASSLDWSSYEQYF.

This chain links TRBV12-3 or TRBV12-4 with TRBJ1-1; tentative D call: TRBD1 (6 bases). The length of the CDR3 is 13 residues. V lost 7 bases to trimming and J lost 5 bases, with 14 bases between them. CDR3 amino acids: CASIPGARTEAFF. The CDR3 DNA reads TGTGCCAGCATTCCAGGGGCGCGGACTGAAGCTTTCTTT.

Ten or more counts support this clonotype. The V and J genes are TRBV10-1 and TRBJ2-7; D may be TRBD1 (5 bases). The CDR3 extends over 15 amino acids. V lost 0 bases and J 6 bases, leaving 15 bases between the germline ends. The germline gives CDR1 WNHNN, CDR2 SYGVQD (reference sequence). Here the CDR3 DNA reads TGCGCCAGCAGTGAGTCTAGGGGCTTATCATCCGAGCAGTACTTC. It codes for CASSESRGLSSEQYF.

This clonotype was found many times. The rearrangement joins TRBV2 to TRBJ1-4; 7 nucleotides agree with TRBD1. Germline trimming cut 3 bases from V and 8 bases from J; bases unmatched to any gene: 6. Germline V gives CDR1 SNHLY, CDR2 FYNNEI. This CDR3 has 14 residues. CDR3: CASSEEGASEKLFF. CDR3 coding DNA: TGTGCCAGCAGTGAGGAGGGGGCCAGCGAAAAACTGTTTTTT.

At least ten counts were recorded for this clonotype. The CDR3 loop is CASSFRGDEAFF. The CDR3 DNA follows: TGCGCCAGCAGCTTCCGAGGGGATGAAGCTTTCTTT. The chain recombines TRBV5-1 with TRBJ1-1; D is possibly TRBD1 (5 bases). Germline lookup yields CDR1 SGHRS and CDR2 YFSETQ. The CDR3 extends over 12 amino acids. V was pared by 2 bases and J by 7 bases, with 9 bases between. The whole variable domain, filled in from reference TRBV5-1 and TRBJ1-1, reads KAGVTQTPRYLIKTRGQQVTLSCSPISGHRSVSWYQQTPGQGLQFLFEYFSETQRNKGNFPGRFSGRQFSNSRSEMNVSTLELGDSALYLCASSFRGDEAFFGQGTRLTVV.

The rearrangement uses TRBV5-1 and TRBJ1-2; 7 positions agree with TRBD1. This CDR3 region has 16 residues. The V and J ends lost 0 bases and 2 bases, in that order; junction bases with no gene match: 7. The germline V gene encodes CDR1 SGHRS and CDR2 YFSETQ. DNA for the CDR3: TGCGCCAGCAGCTTGGGGGACAGTCTTCCCAACTATGGCTACACCTTC. It yields the protein CASSLGDSLPNYGYTF.

The chain joins TRBV20-1 to TRBJ2-1; 9 positions match TRBD2. The CDR3 spans 14 residues. V shed 0 bases and J 8 bases; nucleotides not matched to a gene: 5. Germline V lookup: CDR1 DFQATT, CDR2 SNEGSKA (reference sequence). For the CDR3, the DNA is TGCAGTGCTAGAGATCTGGGCGGGGGGGATGAGCAGTTCTTC. Residues: CSARDLGGGDEQFF.

There are many counts of this clonotype. V is TRBV7-9 and J is TRBJ2-7; TRBD2 might be the D (7 bases). Trimming pared 5 bases from V and 7 bases from J, leaving 18 bases between. The germline V gene encodes CDR1 SEHNR and CDR2 FQNEAQ (reference sequence). The CDR3 totals 14 residues. In DNA form, the CDR3 reads TGTGCCAGCAGCCAGGCGGGGGCGGTGTGGGAGCAGTACTTC. Its protein is CASSQAGAVWEQYF.

The rearrangement joins TRBV6-2 or TRBV6-3 to TRBJ2-1; tentative D call: TRBD2 (10 bases). Trimming cost V 2 bases and J 1 base, with 18 bases left between them. CDR3 length: 18 residues. Germline-derived CDR1 and CDR2 are MNHEY and SVGEGT. The CDR3 nucleotides are TGTGCCAGCAGTTACATTAGCGGGGGGACAGGGTCCTACAATGAGCAGTTCTTC. It encodes CASSYISGGTGSYNEQFF.

This clonotype was detected ten times or more. This chain uses TRBV2 with TRBJ2-1, with D possibly being TRBD1 (7 bases). CDR1 and CDR2 (germline): SNHLY, FYNNEI. V dropped 7 bases and J dropped 8 bases, with 15 bases sitting between them. The CDR3 sequence is 13 residues long. The CDR3 nucleotides are TGTGCCAGCAAGGAGGGGACAGTCGATGAGCAGTTCTTC. Amino acid sequence: CASKEGTVDEQFF.

The rearrangement uses TRBV19 and TRBJ1-6; D remains ambiguous. The CDR3 length is 15 residues. Trimming removed 5 bases at V and 15 bases at J, with 23 bases between. CDR1 LNHDA and CDR2 SQIVND come from the germline V gene (reference sequence). CDR3 sequence reads: CASSLGTALPIDLHF. The DNA of the CDR3 is TGTGCCAGTAGTCTTGGCACCGCGTTACCCATTGACCTCCACTTT.

A single count supports this clonotype. This sequence joins TRBV11-2 and TRBJ2-7; 12 bases fit TRBD1. In germline, CDR1 is SGHAT, CDR2 FQNNGV. J lost 6 bases, V lost 6 bases, and 9 bases had no gene match. This CDR3 has 15 amino acids. CDR3 bases: TGTGCCAGCAGTTTTCCCGGGACAGGGGGCAGCGAGCAGTACTTC. Translated: CASSFPGTGGSEQYF. Complete variable domain (other parts from reference TRBV11-2 and TRBJ2-7): EAGVAQSPRYKIIEKRQSVAFWCNPISGHATLYWYQQILGQGPKLLIQFQNNGVVDDSQLPKDRFSAERLKGVDSTLKIQPAKLEDSAVYLCASSFPGTGGSEQYFGPGTRLTVT.

This clonotype was seen many times. The chain joins TRBV12-3 or TRBV12-4 to TRBJ2-2; tentative D call: TRBD1 (6 bases). This CDR3 is built from 14 residues. V lost 7 bases and J lost 3, with 12 bases in between. CDR3 sequence reads: CASTADRYTGELFF. The CDR3, as DNA: TGTGCCAGCACCGCGGACAGATACACCGGGGAGCTGTTTTTT.

The chain joins TRBV5-1 to TRBJ2-7; no firm D call. V was pared by 4 bases and J by 7 bases, with 12 bases between. The V gene's germline CDR1 is SGHRS and CDR2 YFSETQ. The CDR3 runs 12 residues. CDR3 sequence reads: CASSLDSREQYF. The CDR3 bases are TGCGCCAGCAGCCTCGACTCGCGGGAGCAGTACTTC.

This clonotype showed up many times. The rearrangement joins TRBV5-1 to TRBJ1-2; possible D gene TRBD1, 5 bases. V lost 6 bases to trimming and J lost 3 bases, with 18 bases between them. The length of the CDR3 is 15 residues. Germline CDR1 SGHRS, CDR2 YFSETQ. The CDR3 loop reads CASTLGPQVDYGYTF. CDR3 DNA sequence: TGCGCCAGCACCCTGGGGCCTCAGGTCGACTATGGCTACACCTTC.

A word on this clonotype: Since a much larger clone is just one base distant, this may be a read error. This rearrangement joins TRBV5-1 to TRBJ1-6; weak D call: TRBD1 (5 bases). This CDR3 has 14 amino acids. Germline CDR1 reads SGHRS; CDR2 reads YFSETQ. Trimming removed 5 bases at V and 9 bases at J, with 15 bases between. The CDR3 DNA reads as TGCGCCAGCAGGGCCGGGGGTGAGGTTTCACCCCTCCACTTT. This translates into CASRAGGEVSPLHF.

This clonotype was seen a handful of times. The gene calls are TRBV7-6 and TRBJ2-5; a possible D gene is TRBD1 (8 bases). V dropped 7 bases and J dropped 4 bases, with 19 bases sitting between them. Per the germline V gene, CDR1 is SGHVS and CDR2 is FNYEAQ. The CDR3 extends over 15 amino acids. CDR3 in DNA: TGTGCCAGCATCCCCCAGGGGGCTAGCGGAGAGACCCAGTACTTC. Translating gives CASIPQGASGETQYF.